The source of this T cell receptor beta chain is a study of blood T cell repertoires in COVID-19. Turning to the study itself: Italy, Spain and the United States were the sources of the convalescent and acute COVID-19 samples. Sources were T cells, B-cell-depleted T cells, or PBMCs; the material itself was cDNA or gDNA.

The V segment lost 4 bases and the J segment 3 bases; nucleotides outside the gene matches: 8. This CDR3 is 16 amino acids long. The V gene's germline CDR1 is SGHRS and CDR2 YFSETQ. The table lists this clone with a count of one. In the authors' methods: By means of reference gene primer amplification, nucleated cell counts were estimated. The protocol was immunoSEQ multiplex PCR, while the TCRdb copy is restricted to in-frame clones and leaves out a portion. The V and J calls and clone size were taken over from that table, and D and trimming were inferred from the DNA. The data show 250,000 or so clones, around 86% seen once.

This sequence was found in a young woman with active or convalescent COVID-19. This sequence joins TRBV5-1 and TRBJ2-1; 9 bases agree with TRBD2. Sequenced material: peripheral blood. CDR3: CASSIRVAGVYNEQFF. The CDR3 nucleotides are TGCGCCAGCAGCATCCGGGTAGCGGGGGTCTACAATGAGCAGTTCTTC. The entire variable domain, with the rest obtained from reference TRBV5-1 and TRBJ2-1, is as follows: KAGVTQTPRYLIKTRGQQVTLSCSPISGHRSVSWYQQTPGQGLQFLFEYFSETQRNKGNFPGRFSGRQFSNSRSEMNVSTLELGDSALYLCASSIRVAGVYNEQFFGPGTRLTVL.